This entry describes one T cell receptor beta chain. Its cognate antigen is unknown. The sample comes from a study of human T cells and chemical hapten exposure. Germline V gene data show CDR1 as ENHRY and CDR2 as SYGVKD. V was pared by 5 bases and J by 0 bases, with 6 bases of the junction left unmatched. The CDR3 contains 15 residues. Notes on the study in general: All donors were alopecia patients, so their immunity may differ from that of healthy people. Relative to controls, expanded TCRs formed significantly more large CDR3 similarity clusters.

TCRdb reprocessed the RACE reads via MiXCR and lists one record per CDR3 protein. The repertoire holds more than 45,000 distinct CDR3 sequences, about an eighth seen once, with 2.4% in the top ten. The sample's time point: patch test 3, about 24 weeks after DPC sensitization. As to treatment: therapeutic diphenylcyclopropenone sensitization with weekly scalp DPC. This receptor was identified in a man aged 30 to 45 with alopecia areata. Some clones in this sample may be carry-over from other donors' samples. The source was whole blood, collected in connection with sensitization to the hapten diphenylcyclopropenone (DPC). V is TRBV10-3 and J is TRBJ2-7; 8 bases are a match to TRBD1. The CDR3 region is CAISMDRASSYEQYF. The CDR3, as DNA: TGTGCCATCAGTATGGACAGGGCCAGCTCCTACGAGCAGTACTTC.